The 15 T cell receptor beta chains given below trace back to one sample, sequenced in a study of T cells in Graves' hyperthyroidism and ophthalmopathy. RNA transcripts provided the source from which TCR beta CDR3 regions were amplified. HTBI primers were the set used in a first-round RT-PCR of the TCR CDR3. From the multiplex PCR reads, TCRdb called clonotypes with MiXCR, one entry per CDR3 protein. The sample has a few hundred thousand distinct CDR3 sequences, about 43% seen once; the top ten hold roughly 7.7%. The specimen sequenced was peripheral blood or thyroid tissue (not recorded which). These receptors originate from a woman between 18 and 29 years old with Graves' hyperthyroidism.

The chain couples TRBV10-3 to TRBJ2-1; D unclear. CDR3 length: 12 amino acids. Trimming left V 6 bases short and J 2 bases short, with 5 bases between. Looked up from germline, CDR1 is ENHRY and CDR2 is SYGVKD. DNA for the CDR3: TGTGCCATCAGAACCACCTACAATGAGCAGTTCTTC. Protein: CAIRTTYNEQFF.

This clonotype was picked up many times. The chain links TRBV7-9 to TRBJ2-7; D call uncertain. The CDR3 covers 11 residues. Germline-derived CDR1 and CDR2 are SEHNR and FQNEAQ (reference sequence). Deletions cut 4 bases from V and 6 bases from J, with 7 bases between. The CDR3 is CASSWTGEQYF. The CDR3 bases are TGTGCCAGCAGCTGGACGGGCGAGCAGTACTTC.

In regard to this clonotype: A much larger clonotype is one base distant, so this may be a read error. The chain combines TRBV12-3 or TRBV12-4 with TRBJ1-5; D is uncertain. The CDR3 loop spans 13 amino acids. In DNA form, the CDR3 reads TGTGTCAGCGTAGGAGATAGCAATCAGCCCCAGCATTTT. Translated, it gives CVSVGDSNQPQHF.

This clonotype has more than one count but fewer than ten. The rearrangement joins TRBV19 to TRBJ2-7; D tentatively reads TRBD1 or TRBD2 (6 bases each). Germline lookup yields CDR1 LNHDA and CDR2 SQIVND (reference sequence). Trimming removed 6 bases from V and 1 base from J, with 16 bases in between. The CDR3 consists of 15 residues. For the CDR3, the DNA is TGTGCCAGTAGCCCCGGAGGGGGGTTTTCCTACGAGCAGTACTTC. Translation gives CASSPGGGFSYEQYF.

This clonotype has ten or more counts. The CDR3 region is CASTDRGKTNEKLFF. For the CDR3, the DNA is TGTGCCAGTACAGACAGGGGAAAAACTAATGAAAAACTGTTTTTT. The gene calls are TRBV19 and TRBJ1-4, with 8 positions matching TRBD1. Germline-derived CDR1 and CDR2 are LNHDA and SQIVND (reference sequence). V lost 7 bases and J lost 1; bases outside the gene matches: 5. The CDR3 runs 15 residues.

The CDR3 is CASRIQDGNSPLHF. The CDR3 bases are TGTGCCAGCAGAATACAGGATGGGAATTCACCCCTCCACTTT. The chain has TRBV6-1 and TRBJ1-6, with a weak D call TRBD1 (5 bases). Deletions cut 6 bases from V and 7 bases from J, with 13 bases between. From germline, CDR1 is MNHNS and CDR2 SASEGT. CDR3 length equals 14 residues.

The chain uses TRBV29-1 and TRBJ2-6, with D perhaps matching TRBD2 (5 bases). The CDR3 consists of 17 residues. CDR1 and CDR2 from the germline V gene are SQVTM and ANQGSEA. V was clipped by 0 bases and J by 0 bases, with 12 bases between them. The CDR3 sequence is CSVEDLIGSSGANVLTF. The DNA of the CDR3 is TGCAGCGTTGAAGATCTTATTGGGAGCTCTGGGGCCAACGTCCTGACTTTC. The full variable domain, with the rest looked up from reference TRBV29-1 and TRBJ2-6, is SAVISQKPSRDICQRGTSLTIQCQVDSQVTMMFWYRQQPGQSLTLIATANQGSEATYESGFVIDKFPISRPNLTFSTLTVSNMSPEDSSIYLCSVEDLIGSSGANVLTFGAGSRLTVL.

In this sample, this clonotype turned up a few times. V gene TRBV7-3 combines with J gene TRBJ2-1; tentatively, D is TRBD1 (5 bases). The CDR3 consists of 11 residues. Germline CDR1 is SGHTA and CDR2 is FQGTGA. Trimming took off 5 bases at V and 11 bases at J, with 10 bases between the two ends. The CDR3 region is CASSDGHKQFF. The DNA for the CDR3 is TGTGCCAGCAGCGATGGACACAAGCAGTTCTTC.

The chain recombines TRBV5-1 with TRBJ1-6; D might be TRBD1 (6 bases). The CDR3 spans 15 residues. Trimming took off 4 bases at V and 13 bases at J, with 21 bases between the two ends. Germline V CDR1 and CDR2: SGHRS, YFSETQ. DNA for the CDR3: TGCGCCAGCAGCCCGGAGGACAGTAGCAATCAGCCCCTCCACTTT. Protein sequence: CASSPEDSSNQPLHF. Variable domain in full (rest from reference TRBV5-1 and TRBJ1-6): KAGVTQTPRYLIKTRGQQVTLSCSPISGHRSVSWYQQTPGQGLQFLFEYFSETQRNKGNFPGRFSGRQFSNSRSEMNVSTLELGDSALYLCASSPEDSSNQPLHFGNGTRLTVT.

This clonotype was seen repeatedly, ten times or more. The chain carries TRBV9 and TRBJ1-2, with a tentative D call TRBD1 (5 bases). The germline V gene encodes CDR1 SGDLS and CDR2 YYNGEE. This CDR3 is built from 14 residues. With 0 bases removed from V and 8 bases from J, the gap between germline ends came to 14 bases. This CDR3 reads CASSVEGQGWGYTF. The CDR3 DNA follows: TGTGCCAGCAGCGTAGAGGGGCAGGGCTGGGGCTACACCTTC.

The V call is TRBV7-6, the J call TRBJ2-7; D gene unclear. There are 12 residues in the CDR3. From germline, CDR1 is SGHVS and CDR2 FNYEAQ. V lost 1 base and J 7 bases, leaving 8 bases between the germline ends. The CDR3: CASSLDLAEQYF. CDR3 bases: TGTGCCAGCAGCTTAGATTTGGCTGAGCAGTACTTC.

The V gene is TRBV4-2, the J gene TRBJ2-2; D not resolved. Deletions cut 11 bases from V and 3 bases from J, with 10 bases between. The CDR3 is 12 amino acids. Germline CDR1 is LGHNA and CDR2 is YNFKEQ. The CDR3 DNA follows: TGTGCCGCCATCGCCGACACCGGGGAGCTGTTTTTT. It specifies CAAIADTGELFF.

This clonotype came up many times. V and J are TRBV20-1 and TRBJ1-4; weak D call: TRBD1 (6 bases). With 3 bases removed from V and 7 bases from J, the gap between germline ends came to 15 bases. CDR3 size: 14 residues. CDR1 and CDR2 from the germline V gene are DFQATT and SNEGSKA (reference sequence). This CDR3 is CSASVGGASEKLFF. CDR3 nucleotide sequence: TGCAGTGCTAGCGTCGGGGGGGCAAGTGAAAAACTGTTTTTT.

Of note for this clonotype: Relative to the germline gene, one junction end is altered; a read error may explain this. The chain combines TRBV12-3 or TRBV12-4 with TRBJ2-7, with TRBD1 matching 8 bases. There are 14 residues in the CDR3. The CDR3 DNA sequence: TGCGCCAGCAGCCAGTACAGGGGGGCCTACGAGCAGTACTTC. Its protein is CASSQYRGAYEQYF.

The V gene is TRBV20-1, the J gene TRBJ1-1; possible D gene TRBD1, 5 bases. CDR3 size: 12 residues. With 2 bases removed from V and 7 bases from J, the gap between germline ends came to 11 bases. The germline CDR1 and CDR2 sequences are DFQATT and SNEGSKA (reference sequence). CDR3 sequence: CSARLTGLEAFF. In DNA, the CDR3 is TGCAGTGCTAGACTGACGGGACTTGAAGCTTTCTTT.